The present entry profiles one T cell receptor beta chain with its context. How the authors handled the data: By means of reference gene primer amplification, nucleated cell counts were estimated. Using immunoSEQ multiplex PCR, the repertoire was profiled, and TCRdb retains in-frame clones only, with some absent. That table furnishes V, J and clone size, whereas the DNA furnished D and trimming. The table records some 350,000 clones, around nine tenths of them present only once. This entry comes from a study of blood T cell repertoires in COVID-19. Study summary: Sites across the United States, Italy and Spain contributed samples from acute and convalescent COVID-19. Sources were T cells, B-cell-depleted T cells, or PBMCs; the material itself was cDNA or gDNA.

This CDR3 is built from 15 residues. The V end was cut by 6 bases, the J end by 15 bases, with 26 bases between. Germline V gene sequence: CDR1 LNHDA, CDR2 SQIVND (reference sequence). This rearrangement joins TRBV19 to TRBJ1-4; possible D gene TRBD1, 5 bases. This TCR came from a human donor in a cohort sampled during active COVID-19. Sequencing was done on a sample of peripheral blood. In DNA form, the CDR3 reads TGTGCCAGTAGCATTCAGGGTGCTCGGGTTGAATTGGTGTTTTTT. As protein: CASSIQGARVELVFF.